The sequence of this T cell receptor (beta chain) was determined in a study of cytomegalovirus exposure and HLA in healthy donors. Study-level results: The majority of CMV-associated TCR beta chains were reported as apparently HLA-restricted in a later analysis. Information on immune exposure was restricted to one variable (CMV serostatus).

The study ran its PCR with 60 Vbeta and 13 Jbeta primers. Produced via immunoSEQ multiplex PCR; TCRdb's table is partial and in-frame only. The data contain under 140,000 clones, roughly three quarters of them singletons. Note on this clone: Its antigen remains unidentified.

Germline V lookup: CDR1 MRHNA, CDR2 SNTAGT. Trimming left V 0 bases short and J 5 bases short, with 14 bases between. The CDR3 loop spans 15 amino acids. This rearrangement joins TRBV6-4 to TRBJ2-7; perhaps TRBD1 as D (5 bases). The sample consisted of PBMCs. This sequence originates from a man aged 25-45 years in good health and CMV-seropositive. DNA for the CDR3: TGTGCCAGCAGTGACTCTTGGGGCAGGTTTAACGAGCAGTACTTC. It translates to CASSDSWGRFNEQYF.